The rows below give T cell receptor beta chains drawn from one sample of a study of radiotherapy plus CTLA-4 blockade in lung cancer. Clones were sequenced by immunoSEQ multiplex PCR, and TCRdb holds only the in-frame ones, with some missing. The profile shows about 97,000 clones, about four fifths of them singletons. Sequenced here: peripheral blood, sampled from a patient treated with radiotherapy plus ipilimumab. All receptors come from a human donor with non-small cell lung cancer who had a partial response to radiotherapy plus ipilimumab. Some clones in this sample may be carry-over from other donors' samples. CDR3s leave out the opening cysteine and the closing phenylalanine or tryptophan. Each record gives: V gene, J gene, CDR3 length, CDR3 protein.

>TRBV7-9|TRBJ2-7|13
ASSSSWTGVYEQY
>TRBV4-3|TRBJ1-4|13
ASSQDPGRGEKLF
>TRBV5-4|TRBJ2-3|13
ASSRARGGAATQY
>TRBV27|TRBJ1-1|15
ASSSNLGGGGNTEAF
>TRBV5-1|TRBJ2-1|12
ASSLIGRGNEQF
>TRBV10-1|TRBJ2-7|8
ASVSYEQY
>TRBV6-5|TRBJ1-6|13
ASSYEGTFNSPLH
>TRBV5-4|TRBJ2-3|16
ASSWGLAEARSTDTQY
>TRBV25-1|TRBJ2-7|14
ASSGRNRGSFHEQY
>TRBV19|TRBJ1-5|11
ASSNRLNQPQH
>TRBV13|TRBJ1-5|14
ASSSRGRRGNQPQH
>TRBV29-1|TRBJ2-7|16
SVERFGEPTSGSWEQY
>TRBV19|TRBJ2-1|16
ASSIVAGEIEGYNEQF
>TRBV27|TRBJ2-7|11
ASSADSGYEQY
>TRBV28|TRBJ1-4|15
ASSLFGRGPTNEKLF
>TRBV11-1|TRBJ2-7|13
ASSFGGQMAYEQY
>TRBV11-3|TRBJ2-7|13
ASSFARDTFYEQY
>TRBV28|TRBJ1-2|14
ASSLAVFRGDYGHT
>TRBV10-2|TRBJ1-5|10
ASSDASPHQH
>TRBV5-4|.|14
ASSLGTSGGRETQY
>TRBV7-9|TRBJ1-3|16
ASSFSGGPLLSGNTIY
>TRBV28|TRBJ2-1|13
ASSLTRSELYEQF
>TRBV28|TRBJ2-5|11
ASSPEGTWTQY
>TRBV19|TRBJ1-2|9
ASNRNYGYT
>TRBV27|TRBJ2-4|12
ASSFGGARSIQY
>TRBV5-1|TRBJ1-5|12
ASSFGVGGQPQH
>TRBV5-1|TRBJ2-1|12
ASSLMGRPDEQF
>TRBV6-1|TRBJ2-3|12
AHRPSGGSDTQY
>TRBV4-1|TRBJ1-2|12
ASSLGAGGYGYT
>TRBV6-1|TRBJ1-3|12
ASHSEVSGNTIY
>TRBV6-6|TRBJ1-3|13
ASSYSGQIGNTIY
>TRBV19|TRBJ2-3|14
ASSMAAGGGTDTQY
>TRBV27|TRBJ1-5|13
ASSLEGSPNQPQH
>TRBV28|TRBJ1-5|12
ASGSNWANQPQH
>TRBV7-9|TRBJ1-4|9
ASSTEGELF
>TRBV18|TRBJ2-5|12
ASSPQGTSGVLY
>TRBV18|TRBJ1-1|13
ASSPLGATNTEAF
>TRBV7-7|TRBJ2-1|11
ASSFQQGDEQF
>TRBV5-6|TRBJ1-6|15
ASSATGNPKRNSPLH
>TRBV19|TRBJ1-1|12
ASSIGQGVSEAF
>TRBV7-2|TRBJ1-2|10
ASSQQGYGYT
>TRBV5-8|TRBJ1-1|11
ASSRWAGQEAF
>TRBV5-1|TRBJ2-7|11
ASSLAGQGVQY
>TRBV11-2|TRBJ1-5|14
ASSLGGVGGTQPQH
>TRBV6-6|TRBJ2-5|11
ASSLGTRGPQY
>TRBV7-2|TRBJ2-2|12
ASSSVGGTGELF
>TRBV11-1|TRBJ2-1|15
ASSGGDPLAGVDEQF
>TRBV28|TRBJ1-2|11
ASSSSGVGGYT
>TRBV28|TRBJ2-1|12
ASLSGSSYNEQF
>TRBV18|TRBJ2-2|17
ASSPLISRAGAGTGELF
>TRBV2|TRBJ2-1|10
ASSETGNEQF
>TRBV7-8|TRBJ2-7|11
ASSLGRVYEQY
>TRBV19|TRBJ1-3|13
ASSSQGLSGNTIY
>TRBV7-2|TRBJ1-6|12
ASSLDRNNSPLH
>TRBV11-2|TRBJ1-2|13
ASSLAYRGQGRYT
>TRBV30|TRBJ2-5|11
AWSVWAQETQY
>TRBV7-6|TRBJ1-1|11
ASSEQGNTEAF
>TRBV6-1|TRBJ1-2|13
ASSDPDRENYGYT